This TCR beta chain stems from a study of cytomegalovirus exposure and HLA in healthy donors (dated by TCRdb to about 2017). Turning to the overall study: An earlier analysis of several hundred of the donors reported approximately 270 Gb of sequence data and some 120 million unique TCR beta sequences from 190 million or so T cells. All discovery cohort repertoires had been generated using a single sequencing platform. Typing coverage differed by locus: A, B, C, DRB1 and DQB1 were typed in about 629-640 donors, DQA1 in 500 to 550, DPA1 in some 600, and DPB1 in just under 480. Alongside the repertoire data, information on donor age, sex, ethnicity and CMV serostatus was compiled. To decide whether each TCR beta V gene segment behaved as functional or pseudogenic, an earlier analysis of some 600 of the donors relied on high-throughput TCR beta sequencing. To study patterns of TCR occurrence, a later analysis re-analyzed previously published TCR beta repertoires from around 700 donors and added high-resolution HLA genotyping. A separate validation cohort of some 130 different subjects was used in addition to the 666-subject first cohort. Class I and class II HLA loci were covered by the typing at four-digit resolution. Among the roughly 400 genotyped donors, around 81% belonged to the genetic ancestry cluster associated with self-reported Caucasian donors. To predict cytomegalovirus infection status, the study combined high-throughput TCR immunosequencing, statistical association of individual TCRs with disease status, and machine learning. About five DR-DQ haplotypes were handled as single units for association and clustering because linkage in the cohort was strong. Genome-wide SNP genotypes for about 60% of the roughly 670 donors were used in a later genetic analysis, which treated that subset as a discovery cohort. The study aimed to test whether cataloging public T cell receptors could reveal signatures of past pathogen exposure. Among some 400 genotyped donors of the cohort, an average of approximately 200,000 unique TCR beta nucleotide sequences was sequenced per donor, of which about 19% were non-productive. An early release that covered around 590 HLA-typed donors contained approximately 300 gigabases of sequencing data and 80 million or so unique TCR sequences. In the later analysis, no new phenotypic data were used to find candidate immune exposures; instead, reliance was placed on TCR beta sequences and their occurrence across donors. The study used immunosequencing to profile the T cell repertoires of several hundred subjects and linked those repertoires to cytomegalovirus serostatus.

The cohort comprised some 730 healthy bone marrow donors. At the time of sampling, all cohort members were nominally healthy, though unrecorded immune exposures were likely present. The donor tested CMV seronegative, placing the donor among the approximately 360 seronegative members of the cohort. A peripheral blood sample was provided by each donor, and peripheral blood mononuclear cells were used for TCR beta sequencing. The Qiagen DNeasy Blood Extraction Kit was used to extract genomic DNA from the blood cell samples. Receptor libraries were prepared by the immunoSEQ multiplex PCR assay. For the multiplex PCR, a mixture combining 60 forward primers for TCR Vbeta segments and 13 reverse primers for TCR Jbeta segments was used. Amplification of the CDR3 region of rearranged TCR beta genes was performed with a multiplex PCR assay on genomic DNA. The Illumina HiSeq System was used to sequence the amplified TCR beta libraries as 87-base-pair reads. Per the authors' processing: Across the 666 repertoires, a later analysis counted about 81 million unique TCR beta chains, about 10 million of which were shared by at least two donors. Raw reads were error-corrected and collapsed into unique sequences with a nearest-neighbor algorithm that merged closely related sequences to remove PCR and sequencing errors. CDR3 sequences were aligned to IMGT reference sequences to assign V, D and J gene segments. For a sequence to be retained, at least a six-nucleotide match to both a V gene segment and a J gene segment was required. A rearrangement counted as productive if the CDR3 had no stop codons and remained in frame with V and J, and every other rearrangement counted as non-productive. Following IMGT convention, CDR3 was defined as the stretch from the second conserved V-encoded cysteine to the conserved J-encoded phenylalanine. Sequences without an unambiguous match to a single V gene segment were excluded from the earlier analysis of 450 to 750 of the donors. An earlier analysis of almost 600 of the donors classified V segments as functional when productive rearrangements were above 56.7% and as segregating when the standard deviation between donors was above 5%. A statistical classification framework was developed to diagnose cytomegalovirus status using the catalog of TCR beta chain sequences. In a later analysis, V and J genes were assigned by comparing TCR nucleotide sequences against IMGT/GENE-DB human TR gene sequences. The TCRdist pipeline was used in a later analysis to assign CDR3 sequences and most-parsimonious VDJ recombination scenarios. In a later analysis, each TCR beta chain was defined by its CDR3 amino acid sequence together with its V-gene family, and reads without a unique V-gene family were excluded. A later analysis removed 592 highly shared, low-generation-probability nucleotide sequences to deal with suspected cross-contamination and a sequencing artifact. In a later analysis, a clonal expansion index was calculated for each public chain from normalized within-repertoire ranks of inferred template counts. In a later analysis, generation probabilities were computed with a VDJ recombination model fitted to out-of-frame rearrangements, and the resulting probabilities were checked against IGoR. In a later analysis, TCR-TCR, TCR-HLA and TCR-CMV co-occurrence was scored with hypergeometric tests, and a repertoire-size bias correction was applied to TCR pairs. In a later analysis, false discovery rates were estimated by permuting HLA or CMV assignments 20 times. In a later analysis, co-occurring TCRs were grouped with DBSCAN, and TCRdist sequence similarity was added when clustering was performed within HLA-allele-positive subsets. Repertoires with fewer than 30,000 or more than 120,000 public chains were left out of co-occurrence clustering, as were a few repertoires with anomalous nucleotide sharing. TCRdb mirrors the immuneACCESS table, restricted to in-frame sequences. Some clones are absent from its copies; in checked studies, under half trace to an unresolved V gene, and the reason for the others is unknown. V, J and clone size were drawn from that table, and D and trimming were deduced from the DNA. This sample comprises more than 150,000 clones, approximately 78% of them detected only once. The leading ten clones occupy around 1.4% of the sample.

This clone was counted a single time. What antigen it recognizes has not been identified. No much larger clone is present one base from it, and per-base qualities are unavailable. Study-wide conclusions, independent of this receptor: When HLA alleles, especially DR and DQ, strongly co-occurred, TCR associations were difficult to assign to individual alleles. Most CMV-associated TCR beta chains appeared to be HLA-restricted in a later analysis, and the HLA associations seemed to be driven largely by CMV exposure. Most TCR sequences were seen in very few donors, while some public TCRs were found in many individuals. In a later genetic analysis, fewer N-insertions in productive TCRs were reported among donors in an Asian-associated ancestry cluster than the roughly 700-donor mean. Because some donors lacked HLA typing at each locus, the association tests relied only on the typed subset. Because counts were too low, more than 15 rarely observed V segments, including chromosome 9 orphons, were excluded from the earlier analysis of 587 of the donors. According to the authors, the approach could potentially be generalized to other disease states and immunological phenotypes. A later analysis associated 15,000 to 20,000 TCR beta sequences with specific HLA alleles at a false discovery rate of 0.05. In this cohort, only TCR beta chains were sequenced, and detectable features were limited by the absence of alpha or paired-chain data. An association between a missense DCLRE1C variant and V-gene and J-gene trimming of TCR beta chains was found in a later genetic analysis and replicated in an independent cohort. A further reported finding was that TCR beta sequences accurately predicted the HLA-A and HLA-B alleles for most subjects in the first cohort. A later analysis found that TCR association rates varied across HLA loci, with DRB1 alleles showing the most associated TCRs and HLA-C alleles the fewest. A group of highly shared sequence variants was considered likely to be a technical artifact of the sequencing pipeline. The only immune exposure information available for the cohort was CMV serostatus. A few of the identified cytomegalovirus-associated TCR beta chains were confirmed in vitro to be specific for cytomegalovirus antigens. The study gave a list of about 170 TCR beta chains associated with cytomegalovirus. In a later analysis, HLA-associated TCR beta chains showed more clonal expansion and lower generation probabilities than non-associated chains that were equally common. In an earlier analysis of fewer than 700 of the donors, most TCR beta V segments appeared in productive rearrangements about 90% or about 30% of the time, broadly matching IMGT annotations. Linkage disequilibrium might explain the correlated functional status among segregating V segments, but an unknown experimental factor could not be ruled out. Several of the top co-occurrence clusters appeared to be linked to parvovirus B19, influenza, CMV and Epstein-Barr virus, according to a later analysis. The classifier was reported to diagnose cytomegalovirus status with high specificity and sensitivity in both the original cohort and the validation cohort. Roughly uniform sequencing depth across donors was assumed in presence/absence analyses, although this assumption may not hold.

The TCR sequence derives from a male donor in good health and CMV-seronegative. Sequencing was performed on PBMCs.

The CDR3 amino acid sequence is: CASSERGDYYGYTF. Read as DNA, the sequence is TGTGCCAGCAGCGAGCGGGGGGACTACTATGGCTACACCTTC. The chain couples TRBV9 to TRBJ1-2, with TRBD1 tentatively as D gene (5 bases match). Per the germline V gene, SGDLS is the CDR1 and YYNGEE is the CDR2. Trimming costs V 3 bases and J 3 bases, and their ends lie 12 bases apart. There are 14 amino acids in the CDR3, from cysteine to phenylalanine inclusive. This entry keeps only the CDR3 DNA: 42 bases, framed from base 1.